This paragraph covers one T cell receptor (beta chain) sequence. What it binds is unknown. Trimming took 0 bases from V and 2 from J, leaving 17 bases between them. CDR3 size: 17 residues. CDR1 and CDR2 (germline): SGDLS, YYNGEE. This was a deep-level run. Several immunoSEQ plates held equal portions of the genomic DNA taken from each subset. Repertoires were generated with immunoSEQ multiplex PCR, while TCRdb's copy carries only in-frame clones and drops some. The sample has over a million clones; approximately 98.5% are singletons. This entry belongs to a study of shared clonotypes between healthy human individuals. General study findings and limits: Estimated clonotype richness was generally higher in naive than memory subsets.

The sequence came from a man in his thirties or forties in good health. Specimen: naive CD4+ T cells sorted from blood. Subset given: CD45RA+ positively selected. The V and J genes are TRBV9 and TRBJ2-5; D might be TRBD1 or TRBD2, each matching 5 bases. CDR3 sequence reads: CASSVEPGDGRQETQYF. The CDR3 DNA sequence: TGTGCCAGCAGCGTAGAGCCCGGGGACGGAAGACAAGAGACCCAGTACTTC.